This passage covers 20 T cell receptor beta chains from one sample sequenced in a study of T cells in Graves' hyperthyroidism and ophthalmopathy. What was amplified from RNA transcripts were TCR beta CDR3 regions. The study used the HTBI primer set for a first-round RT-PCR of the TCR CDR3. TCRdb passed the multiplex PCR reads through MiXCR, listing each CDR3 protein once. The sample consists of around 600,000 distinct CDR3 sequences, 15% to 20% of them appearing once. The sequenced sample was blood. Receptors were obtained from a woman aged 40 to 50 with Graves' ophthalmopathy.

The sample holds many counts of this clonotype. V gene TRBV2 combines with J gene TRBJ1-1, with D unresolved. Germline CDR1 reads SNHLY; CDR2 reads FYNNEI. CDR3 length: 12 amino acids. V shed 6 bases and J shed 7 bases, with 12 bases lying between them. In DNA form, the CDR3 reads TGTGCCAGCAGGGCCGTTAAGGGTGAAGCTTTCTTT. Residues: CASRAVKGEAFF. Together with reference TRBV2 and TRBJ1-1, the CDR3 gives the full variable domain: EPEVTQTPSHQVTQMGQEVILRCVPISNHLYFYWYRQILGQKVEFLVSFYNNEISEKSEIFDDQFSVERPDGSNFTLKIRSTKLEDSAMYFCASRAVKGEAFFGQGTRLTVV.

Only a few counts were recorded for this clonotype. V gene TRBV9 combines with J gene TRBJ1-2; possible D gene TRBD1, 5 bases. The V end lost 0 bases, the J end lost 2 bases, and 14 bases lay between the germline ends. Germline V gene sequence: CDR1 SGDLS, CDR2 YYNGEE. The CDR3 spans 16 residues. CDR3 residues: CASSVGWGTTNYGYTF. In nucleotides, the CDR3 is TGTGCCAGCAGCGTAGGGTGGGGCACCACAAACTATGGCTACACCTTC. The whole variable domain, filled in from reference TRBV9 and TRBJ1-2, reads DSGVTQTPKHLITATGQRVTLRCSPRSGDLSVYWYQQSLDQGLQFLIQYYNGEERAKGNILERFSAQQFPDLHSELNLSSLELGDSALYFCASSVGWGTTNYGYTFGSGTRLTVV.

At least ten counts were recorded for this clonotype. This chain connects TRBV6-1 to TRBJ2-7; 9 nucleotides align to TRBD2. The germline CDR1 and CDR2 sequences are MNHNS and SASEGT. Trimming at V came to 6 bases and at J to 6 bases, leaving 9 bases not matched to a gene. CDR3 length equals 14 residues. The CDR3 sequence is CASSPLLAGSEQYF. The DNA of the CDR3 is TGTGCCAGCAGCCCCCTACTAGCGGGCAGCGAGCAGTACTTC.

This chain connects TRBV7-2 to TRBJ1-6; a weak D match, TRBD1 (6 bases). V lost 3 bases, J lost 5 bases, and 14 bases lay in between. The CDR3 totals 16 residues. The germline V gene encodes CDR1 SGHTA and CDR2 FQGNSA. CDR3 DNA sequence: TGTGCCAGCAGCTTGTTCGGGGGCCGAGATAATTCACCCCTCCACTTT. Translating it yields CASSLFGGRDNSPLHF.

The rearrangement links TRBV6-2 or TRBV6-3 to TRBJ2-5, with 11 bases that match TRBD1. The V segment lost 0 bases and the J segment 2 bases; nucleotides outside the gene matches: 17. CDR1 is MNHEY and CDR2 is SVGEGT in the germline V gene. This CDR3 has 21 amino acids. The CDR3 loop reads CASSYSIIPSVGDRGQETQYF. The CDR3 bases are TGTGCCAGCAGTTACTCGATAATCCCCAGCGTCGGGGACAGGGGGCAAGAGACCCAGTACTTC.

This chain uses TRBV4-1 with TRBJ2-7; 7 nucleotides line up with TRBD1. The J segment lost 3 bases and the V segment lost 3 bases, leaving 8 bases of the junction unmatched. From germline, CDR1 is MGHRA and CDR2 YSYEKL. The CDR3 spans 15 residues. The CDR3 here is CASSHQTGSGYEQYF. CDR3 bases: TGCGCCAGCAGCCACCAGACAGGGAGTGGCTACGAGCAGTACTTC.

This clonotype was seen at least ten times. The J gene is TRBJ1-1, the V gene TRBV10-3; no firm D call. Trimming removed 0 bases at V and 1 base at J, with 9 bases between. The CDR3 extends over 15 amino acids. Germline lookup yields CDR1 ENHRY and CDR2 SYGVKD. CDR3 DNA sequence: TGTGCCATCAGTGAGTCTGGTACAGCGAACACTGAAGCTTTCTTT. It codes for CAISESGTANTEAFF.

This chain links TRBV19 with TRBJ2-1; the match to TRBD2 covers 9 bases. J gave up 2 bases and V 4 bases, and 3 bases lay outside the gene matches. The CDR3 extends over 15 amino acids. CDR1 and CDR2 (germline): LNHDA, SQIVND (reference sequence). DNA of the CDR3: TGTGCCAGTAGTAGCGGGAGGGCCACCTACAATGAGCAGTTCTTC. Amino acids: CASSSGRATYNEQFF. The complete variable domain, with remaining parts taken from reference TRBV19 and TRBJ2-1, reads DGGITQSPKYLFRKEGQNVTLSCEQNLNHDAMYWYRQDPGQGLRLIYYSQIVNDFQKGDIAEGYSVSREKKESFPLTVTSAQKNPTAFYLCASSSGRATYNEQFFGPGTRLTVL.

This clonotype was seen only a few times. The chain couples TRBV9 to TRBJ2-2, with 9 bases aligning to TRBD2. CDR3 length: 16 amino acids. Germline lookup yields CDR1 SGDLS and CDR2 YYNGEE. V trimming: 4 bases; J trimming: 1 base; junction bases outside the gene matches: 5. CDR3: CASSRLAGVNTGELFF. The CDR3 nucleotides are TGTGCCAGCAGCAGGTTAGCGGGGGTGAACACCGGGGAGCTGTTTTTT.

This clonotype was counted at least ten times. CDR3 coding DNA: TGTGCCAGCAGCTTGTGGGCTAGCGGGACCTACGAGCAGTACTTC. It specifies CASSLWASGTYEQYF. V and J are TRBV5-8 and TRBJ2-7; 9 nucleotides agree with TRBD2. Trimming removed 1 base from V and 2 bases from J; junction bases left unmatched: 4. This CDR3 is 15 amino acids long. Germline assignment: CDR1 SGHTS and CDR2 YDEGEE. The complete variable domain, with remaining parts taken from reference TRBV5-8 and TRBJ2-7, reads EAGVTQSPTHLIKTRGQQATLRCSPISGHTSVYWYQQALGLGLQFLLWYDEGEERNRGNFPPRFSGRQFPNYSSELNVNALELEDSALYLCASSLWASGTYEQYFGPGTRLTVT.

This clonotype was seen ten or more times. The chain employs TRBV2 and TRBJ2-1, with 11 bases that match TRBD1. This CDR3 contains 13 residues. Germline V lookup: CDR1 SNHLY, CDR2 FYNNEI. V shed 8 bases, J shed 8 bases, and the junction held 5 bases outside the gene matches. The DNA for the CDR3 is TGTGCCAGCTGGACAGGGGGCGGGTATGAGCAGTTCTTC. This gives the protein CASWTGGGYEQFF.

The J gene is TRBJ2-1, the V gene TRBV19; TRBD2 agrees at 7 bases. CDR1 is LNHDA and CDR2 is SQIVND in the germline V gene (reference sequence). The CDR3 has 13 amino acids. J lost 6 bases, V lost 10 bases, and 9 bases had no gene match. Here the CDR3 DNA reads TGTGCCACTCGGCGGGAGTGGGGCAATGAGCAGTTCTTC. It specifies CATRREWGNEQFF.

Regarding this clonotype: At one end, the junction sequence differs from germline, possibly due to a read error. V and J are TRBV4-1 and TRBJ2-5; 8 nucleotides agree with TRBD2. The CDR3 extends over 16 amino acids. Germline lookup yields CDR1 MGHRA and CDR2 YSYEKL. The CDR3 DNA reads as TGCGCCGGCAGCCTTTACCCAGCGGGGGTCCAAGAGACCCAGTACTTC. Residues: CAGSLYPAGVQETQYF.

This clonotype has at least ten counts. The chain is built from TRBV12-3 or TRBV12-4 and TRBJ2-3, with 11 bases identical to TRBD2. CDR3 length equals 16 residues. V lost 2 bases and J lost 2; bases outside the gene matches: 3. DNA of the CDR3: TGTGCCAGCAGTTTAACTAGCGGGAGTTACACAGATACGCAGTATTTT. Translated, it gives CASSLTSGSYTDTQYF.

In its sample, this clonotype was seen a few times. The chain has TRBV4-2 and TRBJ1-5; 7 nucleotides align to TRBD1. The CDR3 contains 15 residues. Germline V gives CDR1 LGHNA, CDR2 YNFKEQ. J gave up 2 bases and V 0 bases, and 1 base lay outside the gene matches. This CDR3 is CASSQDQGGNQPQHF. CDR3 coding DNA: TGTGCCAGCAGCCAAGATCAGGGGGGCAATCAGCCCCAGCATTTT.

This clonotype showed up just a few times. This chain links TRBV5-1 with TRBJ1-2, with 7 bases that match TRBD1. CDR3 length: 14 amino acids. The germline CDR1 and CDR2 sequences are SGHRS and YFSETQ. The trim removed 2 bases at V and 7 bases at J, leaving 8 bases unmatched. CDR3 residues: CASSFFDRDFGYTF. For the CDR3, the DNA is TGCGCCAGCAGCTTCTTCGACAGGGACTTTGGCTACACCTTC.

This clonotype came up many times. The rearrangement joins TRBV18 to TRBJ1-1, with TRBD1 identical over 10 bases. Trimming at V came to 2 bases and at J to 3 bases, leaving 3 bases not matched to a gene. The CDR3 extends over 15 amino acids. Germline CDR1 is KGHSH and CDR2 is LQKENI. The CDR3 sequence is CASSPRTGGDTEAFF. In DNA, the CDR3 is TGTGCCAGCTCACCAAGGACAGGGGGAGACACTGAAGCTTTCTTT.

This clonotype was counted between two and nine times. This clone may be a read error of a much larger clone one base away. The rearrangement joins TRBV9 to TRBJ2-1; 7 bases fit TRBD2. From germline, CDR1 is SGDLS and CDR2 YYNGEE. The V segment lost 9 bases and the J segment 0 bases; nucleotides outside the gene matches: 9. The CDR3 consists of 15 residues. Written as DNA, the CDR3 is TGTGCCATGTGGTTAGCGGGTCGCTCCTACAATGAGCAGTTCTTC. It translates to CAMWLAGRSYNEQFF.

This clonotype was found a few times. The rearrangement uses TRBV19 and TRBJ2-7; TRBD2 agrees at 14 bases. Germline CDR1 LNHDA, CDR2 SQIVND (reference sequence). This CDR3 is 17 amino acids long. V shed 5 bases, J shed 4 bases, and the junction held 10 bases outside the gene matches. This chain's CDR3 is CASSEPGLAGVRYEQYF. The DNA for the CDR3 is TGTGCCAGTAGTGAACCGGGACTAGCGGGAGTCCGGTACGAGCAGTACTTC.

This clonotype was counted at least ten times. The chain links TRBV11-2 to TRBJ2-4; D ambiguous. The CDR3 loop spans 14 amino acids. V dropped 1 base and J dropped 5 bases, with 9 bases sitting between them. The germline V gene has CDR1 SGHAT and CDR2 FQNNGV. In DNA, the CDR3 is TGTGCCAGCAGCTTAGTCTTGCTCCAAAACATTCAGTACTTC. It codes for CASSLVLLQNIQYF.